The 15 T cell receptor beta chains below were found in one sample sequenced in a study of CD8+ T cells in alopecia areata. Indicated treatment: oral pan-JAK inhibitor, 5-10 mg twice daily. Investigators isolated RNA and reverse transcribed it into cDNA to act as the sequencing template. Produced via immunoSEQ multiplex PCR; TCRdb's table is partial and in-frame only. Among about 200,000 clones, under 40% were seen once, and the ten largest hold 0.45% to 0.55%. This specimen consisted of CD4+ T cells sorted from blood, obtained between weeks 30 and 35, from a patient treated with tofacitinib. The receptors here all came from a human donor with alopecia areata.

The CDR3, as DNA: TGTGCCAGCAGCCAAGGGGCAGGGACTTACGAGCAGTACTTC. Translated: CASSQGAGTYEQYF. The chain is built from TRBV14 and TRBJ2-7; D possibly corresponds to TRBD2 (6 bases). Germline V CDR1 and CDR2: SGHDN, FVKESK. CDR3 length: 14 amino acids. Trimming cost V 1 base and J 4 bases, with 11 bases left between them.

This clone was seen many times. The chain links TRBV11-2 to TRBJ2-7; a weak D match, TRBD2 (6 bases). The CDR3 has 14 residues. Germline V gene data show CDR1 as SGHAT and CDR2 as FQNNGV. The V end lost 1 base, the J end lost 5 bases, and 12 bases lay between the germline ends. The CDR3 DNA reads TGTGCCAGCAGCTTAGTCCAGGGAGGCCACGAGCAGTACTTC. It encodes CASSLVQGGHEQYF.

This chain links TRBV7-3 with TRBJ2-7; possibly TRBD1 for D (6 bases). Per germline, CDR1 SGHTA and CDR2 FQGTGA. V gave up 3 bases and J gave up 7 bases, with 19 bases separating them. The CDR3 spans 15 residues. In DNA, the CDR3 is TGTGCCAGCAGCTTTGCACAGGGTGGTTTCGGGGAGCAGTACTTC. Translation: CASSFAQGGFGEQYF. The full variable domain, with the rest looked up from reference TRBV7-3 and TRBJ2-7, is GAGVSQTPSNKVTEKGKYVELRCDPISGHTALYWYRQSLGQGPEFLIYFQGTGAADDSGLPNDRFFAVRPEGSVSTLKIQRTERGDSAVYLCASSFAQGGFGEQYFGPGTRLTVT.

The chain couples TRBV29-1 to TRBJ2-7; D is undetermined. CDR1 is SQVTM, CDR2 ANQGSEA, per germline. The germline V and J ends were trimmed by 3 bases and 8 bases, with 11 bases remaining between them. The CDR3 is 11 residues long. Here the CDR3 DNA reads TGCAGCGTTGATACGGTATTCCAGCAGTACTTC. Translated: CSVDTVFQQYF.

V gene TRBV29-1 combines with J gene TRBJ1-1; D unresolved. Germline V gene data show CDR1 as SQVTM and CDR2 as ANQGSEA. The CDR3 has 13 amino acids. V lost 3 bases and J lost 3, with 11 bases in between. The CDR3 sequence is CSVERGTDTEAFF. CDR3 coding DNA: TGCAGCGTTGAGCGAGGAACAGACACTGAAGCTTTCTTT.

The chain employs TRBV4-2 and TRBJ2-1; TRBD2 matches at 7 bases. Trimming removed 1 base from V and 6 bases from J; junction bases left unmatched: 6. Germline CDR1 is LGHNA and CDR2 is YNFKEQ. The CDR3 length is 15 residues. The CDR3 loop reads CASSQGRAGVNEQFF. The CDR3 coding sequence is TGTGCCAGCAGCCAAGGTCGGGCGGGAGTCAATGAGCAGTTCTTC.

The chain combines TRBV30 with TRBJ2-1; 8 bases line up with TRBD1. The CDR3 contains 11 residues. Per germline, CDR1 GTSNPN and CDR2 SVGIG (reference sequence). In DNA form, the CDR3 reads TGTGCGATCAGGGGGCTCTATGAGCAGTTCTTC. This gives the protein CAIRGLYEQFF. Using reference TRBV30 and TRBJ2-1 for the parts outside the CDR3, the full variable domain is SQTIHQWPATLVQPVGSPLSLECTVEGTSNPNLYWYRQAAGRGLQLLFYSVGIGQISSEVPQNLSASRPQDRQFILSSKKLLLSDSGFYLCAIRGLYEQFFGPGTRLTVL.

This clone appeared a few times. This chain connects TRBV29-1 to TRBJ2-7; D call uncertain. V was cut by 0 bases and J by 2 bases, with 8 bases left in between. Germline loops: CDR1 SQVTM, CDR2 ANQGSEA. This CDR3 has 13 amino acids. CDR3 sequence (DNA): TGCAGCGTTGAAGATGATCGGACCTACGAGCAGTACTTC. It codes for CSVEDDRTYEQYF.

This clone was recorded at least ten times. The chain employs TRBV9 and TRBJ1-3; tentative D call: TRBD1 (5 bases). This CDR3 is 15 amino acids long. Trimming cost V 2 bases and J 1 base, with 10 bases left between them. The germline V gene has CDR1 SGDLS and CDR2 YYNGEE. This CDR3 reads CASSVRVESGNTIYF. In DNA, the CDR3 is TGTGCCAGCAGCGTCAGGGTTGAGTCTGGAAACACCATATATTTT.

J is TRBJ2-7 and V is TRBV7-9; 9 nucleotides align to TRBD1. Trimming at V came to 3 bases and at J to 2 bases, leaving 8 bases not matched to a gene. Germline V gene lookup returns CDR1 SEHNR and CDR2 FQNEAQ (reference sequence). The CDR3 is made up of 16 amino acids. CDR3 DNA: TGTGCCAGCAGCTTCGCAACAGGGGGCTCGGCCTACGAGCAGTACTTC. Protein: CASSFATGGSAYEQYF.

This clone was observed a few times. The chain combines TRBV7-9 with TRBJ2-7, with D perhaps matching TRBD2 (6 bases). Trimming removed 3 bases at V and 2 bases at J, with 11 bases between. Per the germline V gene, CDR1 is SEHNR and CDR2 is FQNEAQ (reference sequence). The CDR3 has 14 residues. CDR3: CASSFRDLAYEQYF. The CDR3 DNA sequence: TGTGCCAGCAGCTTCCGGGACTTAGCCTACGAGCAGTACTTC.

This clone was counted once. As DNA, the CDR3 is TGCGCCAGCAGCCCCCTTCAATATGAGCAGTTCTTC. Translated: CASSPLQYEQFF. The genes are TRBV5-1 and TRBJ2-1, with no clear D. Germline V gives CDR1 SGHRS, CDR2 YFSETQ. CDR3 size: 12 residues. Trimming removed 4 bases at V and 8 bases at J, with 10 bases between.

The chain uses TRBV14 and TRBJ2-1, with D maybe TRBD2 (6 bases). The CDR3 is 16 residues long. CDR1 SGHDN and CDR2 FVKESK come from the germline V gene. Deletions cut 1 base from V and 5 bases from J, with 15 bases between. CDR3 nucleotides: TGTGCCAGCAGCCAAGCATCCGGGAGATGGAACAATGAGCAGTTCTTC. It codes for CASSQASGRWNNEQFF.

The V and J genes are TRBV2 and TRBJ2-3; 11 bases line up with TRBD2. There are 15 residues in the CDR3. Germline V gene data show CDR1 as SNHLY and CDR2 as FYNNEI. The junction had 4 bases not matched to a gene; V was cut back by 5 bases and J by 3 bases. CDR3 sequence reads: CASSILAGVTDTQYF. The DNA for the CDR3 is TGTGCCAGCAGTATACTAGCGGGGGTAACAGATACGCAGTATTTT.

The chain links TRBV9 to TRBJ1-1; unclear D gene. The CDR3 loop spans 13 amino acids. Trimming shortened V by 4 bases and J by 4 bases, and 11 bases separated the two germline ends. Germline V CDR1 and CDR2: SGDLS, YYNGEE. In DNA form, the CDR3 reads TGTGCCAGCAGCCCGCAGCGAGGCACTGAAGCTTTCTTT. Translating gives CASSPQRGTEAFF.